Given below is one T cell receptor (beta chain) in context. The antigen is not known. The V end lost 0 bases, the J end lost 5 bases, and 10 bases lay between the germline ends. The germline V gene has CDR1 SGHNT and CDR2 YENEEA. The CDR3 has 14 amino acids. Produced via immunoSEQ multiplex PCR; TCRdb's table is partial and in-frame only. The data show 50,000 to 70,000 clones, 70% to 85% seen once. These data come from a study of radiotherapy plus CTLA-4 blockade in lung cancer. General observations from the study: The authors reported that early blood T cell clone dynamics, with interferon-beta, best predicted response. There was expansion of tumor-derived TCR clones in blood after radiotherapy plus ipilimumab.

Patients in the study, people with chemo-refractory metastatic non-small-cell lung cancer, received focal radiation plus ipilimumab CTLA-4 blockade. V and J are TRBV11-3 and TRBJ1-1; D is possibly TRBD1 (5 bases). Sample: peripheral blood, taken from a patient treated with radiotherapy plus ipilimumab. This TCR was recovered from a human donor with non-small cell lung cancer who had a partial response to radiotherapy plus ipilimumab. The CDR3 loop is CASSLEGGDTEAFF. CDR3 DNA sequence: TGTGCCAGCAGCTTAGAGGGGGGTGATACTGAAGCTTTCTTT.